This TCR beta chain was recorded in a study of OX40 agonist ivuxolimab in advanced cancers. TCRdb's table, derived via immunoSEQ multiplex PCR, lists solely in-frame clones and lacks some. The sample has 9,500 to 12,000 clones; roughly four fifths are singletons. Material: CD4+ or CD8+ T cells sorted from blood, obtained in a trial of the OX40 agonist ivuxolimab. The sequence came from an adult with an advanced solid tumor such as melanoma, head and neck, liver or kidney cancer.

CDR3 nucleotides: TGTGCCACCAGCAGAGATACAGCCCCCCAAGAGACCCAGTACTTC. Translated: CATSRDTAPQETQYF. The chain joins TRBV15 to TRBJ2-5; the D is unclear. V dropped 0 bases and J dropped 1 base, with 9 bases sitting between them. The V gene's germline CDR1 is LNHNV and CDR2 YYDKDF (reference sequence). The CDR3 has 15 residues.